This T cell receptor beta chain was retrieved from a study of type 1 regulatory T cells. Whole-study context: An in vitro protocol generated T-allo10, a Tr1-enriched, alloantigen-specific CD4 T cell product.

This CDR3 is built from 13 residues. V lost 3 bases to trimming and J lost 8 bases, with 13 bases between them. CDR1 is SEHNR and CDR2 is FQNEAQ in the germline V gene (reference sequence). This clonotype was seen only a few times. TCRdb passed the reads through MiXCR, listing each CDR3 protein once. The table includes 75,000 to 100,000 distinct CDR3 sequences, roughly 31% detected once. Sequenced material: CD4+ T cells, either the whole sample or a sorted fraction (not recorded which). The receptor was isolated from a human donor in good health. The V gene is TRBV7-9, the J gene TRBJ1-2; the D gene is possibly TRBD1 (5 bases). The CDR3 region is CASSFGGANGYTF. The CDR3 DNA sequence: TGTGCCAGCAGCTTTGGGGGAGCGAACGGCTACACCTTC.